This T cell receptor (beta chain) was identified in a study of blood T cells in healthy people across ages. Primed by a sample-barcoded 5' primer and a J-beta primer mix, a second PCR proceeded for about 7 to 12 cycles. Each CDR3 protein is one row after TCRdb ran MiXCR on the 5' RACE reads. The data contain about 690,000 distinct CDR3 sequences, 40% to 45% of them singletons. V shed 6 bases and J shed 0 bases, with 11 bases lying between them. CDR3 length: 15 amino acids. The germline V gene has CDR1 MNHEY and CDR2 SMNVEV (reference sequence). This clonotype was seen a few times. This sequence joins TRBV27 and TRBJ1-4; D remains unclear. The receptor was isolated from a man aged 80 or over in good health. Material for sequencing was blood. The DNA of the CDR3 is TGTGCCAGCAGAAGGACGGATACAACTAATGAAAAACTGTTTTTT. It translates to CASRRTDTTNEKLFF.